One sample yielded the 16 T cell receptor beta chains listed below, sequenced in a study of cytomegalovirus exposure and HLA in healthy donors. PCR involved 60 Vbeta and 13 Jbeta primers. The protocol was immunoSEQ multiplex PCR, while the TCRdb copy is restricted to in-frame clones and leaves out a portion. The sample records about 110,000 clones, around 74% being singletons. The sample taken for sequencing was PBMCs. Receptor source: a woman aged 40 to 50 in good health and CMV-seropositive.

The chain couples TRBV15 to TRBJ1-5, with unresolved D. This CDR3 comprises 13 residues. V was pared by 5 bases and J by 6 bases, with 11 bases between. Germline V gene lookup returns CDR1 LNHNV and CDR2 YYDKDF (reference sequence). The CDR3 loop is CATSEGVGQPQHF. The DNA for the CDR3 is TGTGCCACCAGCGAGGGCGTGGGTCAGCCCCAGCATTTT.

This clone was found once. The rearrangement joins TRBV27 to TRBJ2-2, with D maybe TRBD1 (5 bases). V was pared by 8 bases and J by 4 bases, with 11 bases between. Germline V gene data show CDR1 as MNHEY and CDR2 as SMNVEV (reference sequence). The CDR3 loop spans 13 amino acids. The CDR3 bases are TGTGCCAGCTACCGAAGGGGCACCGGGGAGCTGTTTTTT. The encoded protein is CASYRRGTGELFF.

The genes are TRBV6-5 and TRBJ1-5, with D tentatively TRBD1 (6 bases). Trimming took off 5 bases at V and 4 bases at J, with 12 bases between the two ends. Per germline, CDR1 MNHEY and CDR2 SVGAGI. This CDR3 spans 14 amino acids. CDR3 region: CASSGGQRNQPQHF. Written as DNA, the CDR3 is TGTGCCAGCAGTGGCGGACAGAGAAATCAGCCCCAGCATTTT.

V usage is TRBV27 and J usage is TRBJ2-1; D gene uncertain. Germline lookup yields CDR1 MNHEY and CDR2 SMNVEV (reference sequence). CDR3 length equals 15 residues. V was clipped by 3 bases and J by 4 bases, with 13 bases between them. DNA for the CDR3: TGTGCCAGCAGTTTGAGTTTTCAGCGTTACAATGAGCAGTTCTTC. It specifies CASSLSFQRYNEQFF.

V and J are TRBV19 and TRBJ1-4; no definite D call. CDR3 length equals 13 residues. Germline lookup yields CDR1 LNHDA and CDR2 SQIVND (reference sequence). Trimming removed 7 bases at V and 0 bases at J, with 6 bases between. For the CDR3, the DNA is TGTGCCAGTAACAGAGCAACTAATGAAAAACTGTTTTTT. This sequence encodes CASNRATNEKLFF.

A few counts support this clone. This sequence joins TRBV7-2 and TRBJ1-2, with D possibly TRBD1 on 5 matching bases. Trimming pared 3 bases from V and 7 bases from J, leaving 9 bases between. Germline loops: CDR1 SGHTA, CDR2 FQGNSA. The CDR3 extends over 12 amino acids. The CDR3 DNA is TGTGCCAGCAGCTTCAGGGCTGGTGGCTACACCTTC. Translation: CASSFRAGGYTF.

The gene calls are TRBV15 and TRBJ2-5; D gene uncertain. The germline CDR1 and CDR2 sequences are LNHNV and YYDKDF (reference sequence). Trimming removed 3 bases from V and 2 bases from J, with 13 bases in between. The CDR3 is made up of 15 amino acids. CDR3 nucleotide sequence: TGTGCCACCAGCAGCCGAACAGTGCCTCAAGAGACCCAGTACTTC. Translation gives CATSSRTVPQETQYF.

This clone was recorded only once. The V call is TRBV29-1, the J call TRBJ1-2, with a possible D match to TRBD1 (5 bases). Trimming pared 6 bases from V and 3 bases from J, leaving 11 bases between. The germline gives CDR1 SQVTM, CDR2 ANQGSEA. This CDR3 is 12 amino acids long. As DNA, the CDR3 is TGCAGCGTCGCAGGGCTTGACTATGGCTACACCTTC. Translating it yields CSVAGLDYGYTF.

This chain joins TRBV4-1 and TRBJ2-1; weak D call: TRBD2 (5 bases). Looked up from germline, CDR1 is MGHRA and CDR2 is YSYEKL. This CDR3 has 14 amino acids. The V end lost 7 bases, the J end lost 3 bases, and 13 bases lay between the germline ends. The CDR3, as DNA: TGCGCCAGCAAGGGAACGGGGAACTACAATGAGCAGTTCTTC. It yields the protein CASKGTGNYNEQFF.

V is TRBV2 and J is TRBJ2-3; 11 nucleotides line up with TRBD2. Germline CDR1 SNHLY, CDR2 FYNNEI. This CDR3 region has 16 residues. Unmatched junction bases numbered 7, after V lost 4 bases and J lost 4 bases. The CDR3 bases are TGTGCCAGCAGTGTCCATAGCGGGAGGGCCTCAGATACGCAGTATTTT. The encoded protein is CASSVHSGRASDTQYF.

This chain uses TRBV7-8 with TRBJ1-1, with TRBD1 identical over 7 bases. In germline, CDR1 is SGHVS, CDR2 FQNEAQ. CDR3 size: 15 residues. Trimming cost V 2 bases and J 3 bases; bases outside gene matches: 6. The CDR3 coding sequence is TGTGCCAGCAGCTTACCAACAGGGGATTACACTGAAGCTTTCTTT. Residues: CASSLPTGDYTEAFF.

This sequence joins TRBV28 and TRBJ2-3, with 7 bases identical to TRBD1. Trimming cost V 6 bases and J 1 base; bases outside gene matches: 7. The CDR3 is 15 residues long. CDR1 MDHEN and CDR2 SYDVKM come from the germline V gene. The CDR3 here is CASSPWTGGTDTQYF. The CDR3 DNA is TGTGCCAGCAGCCCATGGACAGGAGGCACAGATACGCAGTATTTT.

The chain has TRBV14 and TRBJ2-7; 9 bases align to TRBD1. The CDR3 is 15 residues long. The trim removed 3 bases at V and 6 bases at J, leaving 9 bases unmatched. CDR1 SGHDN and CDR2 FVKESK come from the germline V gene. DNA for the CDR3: TGTGCCAGCAGCCATCTGGGGACAGGGCCCCGCGAGCAGTACTTC. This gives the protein CASSHLGTGPREQYF.

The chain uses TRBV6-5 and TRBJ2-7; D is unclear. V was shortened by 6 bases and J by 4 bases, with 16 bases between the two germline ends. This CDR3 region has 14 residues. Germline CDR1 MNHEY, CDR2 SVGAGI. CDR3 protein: CASSPRVLLYEQYF. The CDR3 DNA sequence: TGTGCCAGCAGCCCCCGGGTCCTCCTATACGAGCAGTACTTC.

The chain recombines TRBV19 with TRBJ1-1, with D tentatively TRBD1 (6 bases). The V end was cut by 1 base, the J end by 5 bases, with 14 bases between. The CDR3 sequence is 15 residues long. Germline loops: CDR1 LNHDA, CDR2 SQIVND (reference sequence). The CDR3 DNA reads TGTGCCAGTAGTATAGCCCTGGACAGTGGGACTGAAGCTTTCTTT. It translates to CASSIALDSGTEAFF.

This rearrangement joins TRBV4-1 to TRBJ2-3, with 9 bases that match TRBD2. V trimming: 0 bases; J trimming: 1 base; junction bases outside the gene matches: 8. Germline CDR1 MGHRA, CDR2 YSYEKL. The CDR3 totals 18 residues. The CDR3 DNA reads TGCGCCAGCAGCCAAGATGGGCCGCGGGGGGGACGCACAGATACGCAGTATTTT. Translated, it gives CASSQDGPRGGRTDTQYF.